The clone carrying this T cell receptor beta chain was found a few times. What it recognizes is unknown. Trimming took 7 bases from V and 3 from J, leaving 16 bases between them. The CDR3 sequence is 14 residues long. These data are taken from a study of T-cell reconstitution after alpha-beta-depleted transplantation in children. General study findings and limits: One year after transplant, T-cell counts and diversity came mostly from newly produced T cells. Several hundred expanded graft clones reportedly supplied alpha-beta T cells about two months after transplant. Several patients had high TCRbeta diversity at day 60; it came from surviving recipient T cells and thymic progenitors.

Molecular barcoding with unique molecular identifiers was used for the TCRbeta library. A single record per CDR3 protein comes from TCRdb applying MiXCR to the PCR reads. The data show over 450,000 distinct CDR3 sequences, more than 9% seen once. The receptor's source is a child under 10 years old with inherited bone marrow failure, due to receive a stem cell transplant. This chain uses TRBV12-3 or TRBV12-4 with TRBJ2-7, with D unclear. Sequencing used PBMCs, obtained before TCRalphabeta/CD19-depleted stem cell transplant. In DNA form, the CDR3 reads TGTGCCAGCACCTTAGGGTTACCGGGCTACGAGCAGTACTTC. Encoded protein: CASTLGLPGYEQYF.